The clone carrying this T cell receptor beta chain was seen only a few times. The antigen is unknown. These data come from a study of cytotoxic CD8 clonotypes in ibrutinib-treated CLL. Overall study context: Each sample contained, on average, around 250,000 productive templates and 75,000 to 95,000 productive rearrangements. Study outcomes and limitations: At ibrutinib response, clonality increased, and at progression it declined back toward baseline.

Extraction of roughly 2 micrograms of genomic DNA from cryopreserved PBMCs supplied material for TCR beta libraries. Data came from immunoSEQ multiplex PCR; TCRdb stores just in-frame clones and leaves some out. The table lists roughly 250,000 clones, about three quarters of them singletons. Here the sequenced sample was PBMCs, taken after 24 months of ibrutinib treatment. The source of this sequence is a human donor with chronic lymphocytic leukemia.

The CDR3 DNA reads as TGCAGCGTTGGCGGACAGGGTCCAGATACGCAGTATTTT. Amino acid sequence: CSVGGQGPDTQYF. The rearrangement uses TRBV29-1 and TRBJ2-3; 8 bases are shared with TRBD1. J lost 4 bases, V lost 4 bases, and 4 bases had no gene match. Germline V gene sequence: CDR1 SQVTM, CDR2 ANQGSEA. The CDR3 runs 13 residues.